The 8 T cell receptor beta chains below come from one sample, sequenced in a study of T cells in Graves' hyperthyroidism and ophthalmopathy. RNA transcripts served as the template for amplifying TCR beta CDR3 regions. HTBI primers were employed in a first-round RT-PCR of the TCR CDR3. TCRdb independently ran MiXCR on the multiplex PCR reads; one entry per CDR3 protein. The sample has about 640,000 distinct CDR3 sequences, more than 20% seen once; the top ten hold approximately 30%. The material sequenced was blood. The receptors come from a man aged 30-40 years with Graves' ophthalmopathy.

The sample holds a few counts of this clonotype. In nucleotides, the CDR3 is TGTGCCAGCAGCTTACGGCCCCAGGGTAGCGGCTCCTACGAGCAGTACTTC. It yields the protein CASSLRPQGSGSYEQYF. The chain is built from TRBV7-8 and TRBJ2-7, with D possibly being TRBD2 (6 bases). V lost 2 bases to trimming and J lost 0 bases, with 17 bases between them. The CDR3 loop spans 17 amino acids. Germline values: CDR1 SGHVS, CDR2 FQNEAQ.

This clonotype was seen only a few times. V usage is TRBV5-6 and J usage is TRBJ1-1; 9 bases are a match to TRBD1. V lost 0 bases to trimming and J lost 3 bases; unmatched junction nucleotides: 3. CDR1 and CDR2 from the germline V gene are SGHDT and YYEEEE. The CDR3 totals 15 residues. CDR3 sequence: CASSLAQGAYTEAFF. The DNA for the CDR3 is TGTGCCAGCAGCTTGGCACAGGGGGCCTACACTGAAGCTTTCTTT. The full variable domain, with the rest looked up from reference TRBV5-6 and TRBJ1-1, is DAGVTQSPTHLIKTRGQQVTLRCSPKSGHDTVSWYQQALGQGPQFIFQYYEEEERQRGNFPDRFSGHQFPNYSSELNVNALLLGDSALYLCASSLAQGAYTEAFFGQGTRLTVV.

V is TRBV6-1 and J is TRBJ2-5; the D is unclear. Germline V gene lookup returns CDR1 MNHNS and CDR2 SASEGT. The germline V and J ends were trimmed by 5 bases and 1 base, with 23 bases remaining between them. This CDR3 comprises 18 residues. CDR3 coding DNA: TGTGCCAGCAGTCTCGGGCATACACGGACCTACAGCCAAGAGACCCAGTACTTC. Its protein is CASSLGHTRTYSQETQYF.

This chain connects TRBV5-1 to TRBJ1-6; 7 nucleotides line up with TRBD1. Germline lookup yields CDR1 SGHRS and CDR2 YFSETQ. CDR3 size: 16 residues. V was clipped by 0 bases and J by 14 bases; unmatched bases: 14. Here the CDR3 DNA reads TGCGCCAGCAGCTTGGAACCTTCAGGGGGGACGGGGTCCCTCCACTTT. Translated: CASSLEPSGGTGSLHF.

Many counts were recorded for this clonotype. The CDR3 coding sequence is TGTGCCAGCAGCTGGGGGGTAGAAGGCTACACCTTC. It encodes CASSWGVEGYTF. V gene TRBV11-2 combines with J gene TRBJ1-2; TRBD1 is a possible D gene (5 bases). Germline loops: CDR1 SGHAT, CDR2 FQNNGV. V lost 4 bases, J lost 8 bases, and 11 bases lay in between. The CDR3 length is 12 residues.

This clonotype appeared a single time. This clone may be a read error of a much larger clone one base away. The V call is TRBV30, the J call TRBJ2-7, with 9 bases aligning to TRBD1. Germline V gene lookup returns CDR1 GTSNPN and CDR2 SVGIG (reference sequence). CDR3 length equals 14 residues. In DNA form, the CDR3 reads TGTTCCTGGACCACCGGGACAGGGACCTACGAGCAGTACTTC. Translating it yields CSWTTGTGTYEQYF.

This clonotype was observed many times. The chain combines TRBV28 with TRBJ2-7; D not resolved. The CDR3 covers 13 residues. V lost 8 bases and J lost 2, with 13 bases in between. The germline V gene has CDR1 MDHEN and CDR2 SYDVKM. CDR3 sequence reads: CASRFGGTYEQYF. The CDR3 bases are TGTGCCAGCCGCTTCGGCGGAACCTACGAGCAGTACTTC.

The chain carries TRBV20-1 and TRBJ2-3, with 14 bases fitting TRBD2. CDR1 and CDR2 from the germline V gene are DFQATT and SNEGSKA (reference sequence). The CDR3 sequence is 15 residues long. With V trimmed by 4 bases and J by 3 bases, 3 bases remained unmatched. Here the CDR3 DNA reads TGCAGTGCTACCAGGACTAGCGGGAGGACAGATACGCAGTATTTT. It encodes CSATRTSGRTDTQYF.